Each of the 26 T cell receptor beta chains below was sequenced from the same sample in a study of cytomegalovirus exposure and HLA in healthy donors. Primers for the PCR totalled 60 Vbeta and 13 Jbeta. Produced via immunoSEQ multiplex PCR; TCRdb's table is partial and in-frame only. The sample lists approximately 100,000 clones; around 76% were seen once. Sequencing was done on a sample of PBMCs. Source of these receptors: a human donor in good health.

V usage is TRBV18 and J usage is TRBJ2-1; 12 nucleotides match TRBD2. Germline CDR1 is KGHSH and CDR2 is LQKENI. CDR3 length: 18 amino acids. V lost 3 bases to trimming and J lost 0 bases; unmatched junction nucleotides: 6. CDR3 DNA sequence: TGTGCCAGCTCACCCGGGACTAGCGGGCGCAGCTCCTACAATGAGCAGTTCTTC. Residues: CASSPGTSGRSSYNEQFF.

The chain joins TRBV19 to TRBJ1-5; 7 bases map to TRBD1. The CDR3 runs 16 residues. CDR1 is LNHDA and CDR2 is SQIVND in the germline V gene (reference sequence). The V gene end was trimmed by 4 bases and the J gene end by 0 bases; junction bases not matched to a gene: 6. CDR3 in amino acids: CASSTPDRLSNQPQHF. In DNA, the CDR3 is TGTGCCAGTAGTACCCCGGACAGGCTTAGCAATCAGCCCCAGCATTTT. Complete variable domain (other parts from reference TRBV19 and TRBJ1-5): DGGITQSPKYLFRKEGQNVTLSCEQNLNHDAMYWYRQDPGQGLRLIYYSQIVNDFQKGDIAEGYSVSREKKESFPLTVTSAQKNPTAFYLCASSTPDRLSNQPQHFGDGTRLSIL.

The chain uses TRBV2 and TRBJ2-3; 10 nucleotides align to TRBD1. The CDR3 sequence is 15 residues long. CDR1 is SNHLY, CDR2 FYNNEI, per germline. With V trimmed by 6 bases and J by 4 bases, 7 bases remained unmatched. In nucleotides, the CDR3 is TGTGCCAGCAGGAGGAGGACAGGGGGGGCAGATACGCAGTATTTT. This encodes CASRRRTGGADTQYF.

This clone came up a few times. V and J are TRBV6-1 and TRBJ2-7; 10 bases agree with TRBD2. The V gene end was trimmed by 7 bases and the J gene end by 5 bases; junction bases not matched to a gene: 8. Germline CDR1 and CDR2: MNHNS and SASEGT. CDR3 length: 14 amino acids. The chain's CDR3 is CASKASGSVHEQYF. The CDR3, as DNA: TGTGCCAGCAAGGCTAGCGGGAGTGTCCACGAGCAGTACTTC.

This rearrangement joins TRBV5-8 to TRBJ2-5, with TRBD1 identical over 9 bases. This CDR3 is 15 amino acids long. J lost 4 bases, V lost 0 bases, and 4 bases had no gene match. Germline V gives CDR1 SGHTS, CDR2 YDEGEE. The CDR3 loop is CASSLGDREGETQYF. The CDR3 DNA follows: TGTGCCAGCAGCTTGGGGGACAGGGAGGGAGAGACCCAGTACTTC.

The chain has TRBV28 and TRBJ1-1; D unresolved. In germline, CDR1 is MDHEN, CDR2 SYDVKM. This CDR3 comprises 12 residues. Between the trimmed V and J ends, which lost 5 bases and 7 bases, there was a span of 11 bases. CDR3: CASSPGYGEAFF. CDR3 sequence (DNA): TGTGCCAGCAGTCCGGGTTATGGTGAAGCTTTCTTT. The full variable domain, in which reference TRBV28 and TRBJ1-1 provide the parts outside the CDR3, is DVKVTQSSRYLVKRTGEKVFLECVQDMDHENMFWYRQDPGLGLRLIYFSYDVKMKEKGDIPEGYSVSREKKERFSLILESASTNQTSMYLCASSPGYGEAFFGQGTRLTVV.

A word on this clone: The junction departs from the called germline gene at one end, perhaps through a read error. The CDR3 reads CASSEYGEGYGYPF. For the CDR3, the DNA is TGTGCCAGCAGTGAATACGGGGAAGGCTATGGCTACCCCTTC. The chain has TRBV2 and TRBJ1-2; D remains unclear. In germline, CDR1 is SNHLY, CDR2 FYNNEI. This CDR3 spans 14 amino acids.

This CDR3 reads CASSFSENTEAFF. Written as DNA, the CDR3 is TGTGCCAGCAGCTTCAGTGAGAACACTGAAGCTTTCTTT. This sequence joins TRBV11-2 and TRBJ1-1, with D unclear. Trimming removed 3 bases from V and 1 base from J, with 6 bases in between. The V gene's germline CDR1 is SGHAT and CDR2 FQNNGV. This CDR3 region has 13 residues.

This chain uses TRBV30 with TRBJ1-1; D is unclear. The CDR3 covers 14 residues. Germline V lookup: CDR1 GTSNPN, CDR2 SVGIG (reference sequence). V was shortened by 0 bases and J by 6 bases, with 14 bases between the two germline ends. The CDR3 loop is CAWSVRSVESEAFF. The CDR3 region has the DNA TGTGCCTGGAGTGTACGATCCGTAGAATCTGAAGCTTTCTTT.

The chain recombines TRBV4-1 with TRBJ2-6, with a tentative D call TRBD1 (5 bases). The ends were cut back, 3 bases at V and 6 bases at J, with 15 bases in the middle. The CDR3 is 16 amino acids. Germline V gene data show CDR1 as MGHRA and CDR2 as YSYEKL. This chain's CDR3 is CASSQPGRGSANVLTF. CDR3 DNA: TGCGCCAGCAGCCAGCCAGGTAGGGGCTCGGCCAACGTCCTGACTTTC.

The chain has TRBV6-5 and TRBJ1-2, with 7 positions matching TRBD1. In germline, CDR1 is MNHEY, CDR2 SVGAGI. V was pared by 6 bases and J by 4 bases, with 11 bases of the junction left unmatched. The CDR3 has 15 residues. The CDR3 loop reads CASSRGSGPSYGYTF. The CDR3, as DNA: TGTGCCAGCAGCAGGGGGAGCGGACCTTCCTATGGCTACACCTTC.

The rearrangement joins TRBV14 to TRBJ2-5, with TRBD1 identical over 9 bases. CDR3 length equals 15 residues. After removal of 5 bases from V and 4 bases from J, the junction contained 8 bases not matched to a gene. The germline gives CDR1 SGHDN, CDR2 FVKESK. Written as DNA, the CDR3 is TGTGCCAGCAGCACTCGGACAGGGGTAGGAGAGACCCAGTACTTC. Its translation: CASSTRTGVGETQYF.

The CDR3 DNA reads as TGTGCCAGCAGTTACTCGAAGGGGGTCTATGGCTACACCTTC. Protein product: CASSYSKGVYGYTF. V gene TRBV6-5 combines with J gene TRBJ1-2, with D maybe TRBD1 (6 bases). Trimming took 0 bases from V and 4 from J, leaving 9 bases between them. This CDR3 has 14 amino acids. Germline CDR1 is MNHEY and CDR2 is SVGAGI.

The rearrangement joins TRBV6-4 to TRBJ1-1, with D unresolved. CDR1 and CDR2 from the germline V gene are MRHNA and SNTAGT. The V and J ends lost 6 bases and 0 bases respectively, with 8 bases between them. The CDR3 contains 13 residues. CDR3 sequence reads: CASSPTLNTEAFF. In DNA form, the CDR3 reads TGTGCCAGCAGCCCAACTCTGAACACTGAAGCTTTCTTT.

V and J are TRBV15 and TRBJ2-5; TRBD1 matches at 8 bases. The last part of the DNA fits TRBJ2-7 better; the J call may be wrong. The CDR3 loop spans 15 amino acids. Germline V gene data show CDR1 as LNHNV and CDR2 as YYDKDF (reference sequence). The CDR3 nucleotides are TGTGCCACCAGCAGGCTGGACAGGGCAAGTGACGAGCAGTACTTC. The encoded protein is CATSRLDRASDEQYF.

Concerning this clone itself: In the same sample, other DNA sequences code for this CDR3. The CDR3 coding sequence is TGCAGCGTTGCTACTAGGACTACCTACGAGCAGTACTTC. Its translation: CSVATRTTYEQYF. J is TRBJ2-7 and V is TRBV29-1; TRBD2 is a possible D gene (6 bases). V lost 4 bases and J lost 2, with 12 bases in between. Germline CDR1 is SQVTM and CDR2 is ANQGSEA. The CDR3 is 13 residues long.

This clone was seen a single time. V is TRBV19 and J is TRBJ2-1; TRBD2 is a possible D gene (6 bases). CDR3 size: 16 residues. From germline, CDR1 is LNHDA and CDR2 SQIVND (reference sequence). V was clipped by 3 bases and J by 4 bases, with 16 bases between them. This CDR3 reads CASSMLTGRPYNEQFF. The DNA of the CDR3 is TGTGCCAGTAGTATGTTAACGGGGAGGCCTTACAATGAGCAGTTCTTC.

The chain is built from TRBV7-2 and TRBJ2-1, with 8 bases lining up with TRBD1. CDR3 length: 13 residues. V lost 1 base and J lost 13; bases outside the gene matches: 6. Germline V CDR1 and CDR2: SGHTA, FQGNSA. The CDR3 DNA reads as TGTGCCAGCAGCTTAGGACAGGGGCGAAATCAGTTCTTC. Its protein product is CASSLGQGRNQFF.

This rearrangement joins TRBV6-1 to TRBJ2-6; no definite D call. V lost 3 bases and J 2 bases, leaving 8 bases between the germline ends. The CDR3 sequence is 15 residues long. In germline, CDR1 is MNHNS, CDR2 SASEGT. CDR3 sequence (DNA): TGTGCCAGCAGTGATCCTGGGCCTGGGGCCAACGTCCTGACTTTC. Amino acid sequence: CASSDPGPGANVLTF.

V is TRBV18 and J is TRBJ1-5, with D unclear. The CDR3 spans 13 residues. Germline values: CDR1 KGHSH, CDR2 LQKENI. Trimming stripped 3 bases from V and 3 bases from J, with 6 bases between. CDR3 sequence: CASSPGDNQPQHF. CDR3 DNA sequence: TGTGCCAGCTCACCGGGAGACAATCAGCCCCAGCATTTT.

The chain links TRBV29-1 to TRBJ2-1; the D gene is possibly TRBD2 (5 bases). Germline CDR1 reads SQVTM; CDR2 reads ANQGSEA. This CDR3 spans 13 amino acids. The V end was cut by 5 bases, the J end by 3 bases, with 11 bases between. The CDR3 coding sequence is TGCAGCGTTAGTCCACTAGTCTACAATGAGCAGTTCTTC. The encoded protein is CSVSPLVYNEQFF.

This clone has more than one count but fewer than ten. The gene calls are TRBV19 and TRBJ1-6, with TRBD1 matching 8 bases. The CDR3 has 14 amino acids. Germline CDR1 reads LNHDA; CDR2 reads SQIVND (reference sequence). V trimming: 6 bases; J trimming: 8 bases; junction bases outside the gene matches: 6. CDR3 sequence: CASSLTTGDSPLHF. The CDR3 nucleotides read TGTGCCAGTAGCCTAACGACAGGGGATTCACCCCTCCACTTT.

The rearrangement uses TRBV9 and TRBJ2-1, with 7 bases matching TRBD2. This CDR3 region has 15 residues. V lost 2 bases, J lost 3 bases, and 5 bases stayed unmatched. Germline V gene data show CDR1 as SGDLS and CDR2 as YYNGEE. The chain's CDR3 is CASSVRAGIYNEQFF. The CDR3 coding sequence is TGTGCCAGCAGCGTTAGAGCGGGAATCTACAATGAGCAGTTCTTC.

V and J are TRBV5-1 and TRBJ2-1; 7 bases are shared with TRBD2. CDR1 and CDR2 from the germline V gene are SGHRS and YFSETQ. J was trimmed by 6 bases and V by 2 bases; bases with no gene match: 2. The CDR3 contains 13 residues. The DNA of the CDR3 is TGCGCCAGCAGCTTTCGGACTAGCAATGAGCAGTTCTTC. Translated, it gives CASSFRTSNEQFF.

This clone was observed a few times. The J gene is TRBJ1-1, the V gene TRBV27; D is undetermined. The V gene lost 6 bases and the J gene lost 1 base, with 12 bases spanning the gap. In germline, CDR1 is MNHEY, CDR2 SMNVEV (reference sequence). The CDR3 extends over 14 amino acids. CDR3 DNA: TGTGCCAGCAGCTACTTTCTCGGGAACACTGAAGCTTTCTTT. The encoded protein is CASSYFLGNTEAFF.

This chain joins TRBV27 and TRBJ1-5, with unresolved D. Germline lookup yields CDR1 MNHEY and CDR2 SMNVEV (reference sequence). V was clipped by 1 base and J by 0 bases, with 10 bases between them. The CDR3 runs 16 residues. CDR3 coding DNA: TGTGCCAGCAGTTTATGGGCGAGGGATAGCAATCAGCCCCAGCATTTT. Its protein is CASSLWARDSNQPQHF.